This TCR beta chain comes out of a study of T-cell reconstitution after alpha-beta-depleted transplantation in children. CDR1 and CDR2 (germline): MNHNS, SASEGT. The V segment lost 6 bases and the J segment 5 bases; nucleotides outside the gene matches: 7. The length of the CDR3 is 16 residues. A TCRbeta library incorporating unique molecular identifiers was prepared. TCRdb used MiXCR to reprocess the PCR reads, holding one entry per CDR3 protein. The sample has under 250,000 distinct CDR3 sequences, approximately 6.9% seen once. This sequence originates from a boy aged 2-15 years with acute lymphoblastic leukemia, due to receive a stem cell transplant. The sequences come from PBMCs, collected before TCRalphabeta/CD19-depleted stem cell transplant. This sequence joins TRBV6-1 and TRBJ2-1, with TRBD2 matching 13 bases. This CDR3 is CASRWTSGRPNNEQFF. The DNA of the CDR3 is TGTGCCAGCAGGTGGACTAGCGGGAGACCAAACAATGAGCAGTTCTTC.